This T cell receptor (beta chain) was sequenced during a study of blood T cell dynamics during melanoma immunotherapy. Study at large: First-line therapy was either pembrolizumab or nivolumab with ipilimumab for metastatic melanoma.

CDR3 size: 14 residues. From germline, CDR1 is SEHNR and CDR2 FQNEAQ (reference sequence). Trimming left V 1 base short and J 7 bases short, with 11 bases between. The time point denotes: week 3, after first cycle of checkpoint inhibitor. Sampling occurred pretreatment (T0) and at week 3 (W3), after cycle one of checkpoint blockade. No patient had earlier systemic cancer treatment, concurrent immunosuppressants, or another active cancer. Measured with immunoSEQ multiplex PCR; TCRdb has only the in-frame clones, and not every one. Of roughly 30,000 clones listed, roughly 83% are singletons. This rearrangement joins TRBV7-9 to TRBJ2-1, with D possibly TRBD1 on 6 matching bases. The source of this sequence is a human donor with melanoma. The sequenced sample was blood, obtained from a patient treated with checkpoint blockade. For the CDR3, the DNA is TGTGCCAGCAGCTTAGAAGGGGGATTTAATGAGCAGTTCTTC. Translating it yields CASSLEGGFNEQFF.